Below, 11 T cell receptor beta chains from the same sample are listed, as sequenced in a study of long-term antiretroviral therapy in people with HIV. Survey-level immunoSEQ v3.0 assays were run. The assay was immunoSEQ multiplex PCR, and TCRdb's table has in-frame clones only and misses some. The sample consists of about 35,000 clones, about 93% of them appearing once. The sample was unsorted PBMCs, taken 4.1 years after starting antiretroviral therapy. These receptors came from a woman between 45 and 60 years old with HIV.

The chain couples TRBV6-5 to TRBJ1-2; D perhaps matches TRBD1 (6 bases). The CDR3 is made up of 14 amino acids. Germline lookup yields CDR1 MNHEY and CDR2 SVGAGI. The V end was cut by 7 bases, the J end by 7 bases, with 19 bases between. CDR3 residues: CASIETRGASGYTF. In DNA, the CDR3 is TGTGCCAGCATCGAAACCAGGGGCGCGAGTGGCTACACCTTC.

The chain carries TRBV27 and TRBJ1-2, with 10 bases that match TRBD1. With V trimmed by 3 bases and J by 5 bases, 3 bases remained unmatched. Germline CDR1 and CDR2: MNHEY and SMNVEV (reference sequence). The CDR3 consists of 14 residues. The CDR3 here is CASSFGTGAYGYTF. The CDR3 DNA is TGTGCCAGCAGTTTTGGGACAGGGGCTTATGGCTACACCTTC.

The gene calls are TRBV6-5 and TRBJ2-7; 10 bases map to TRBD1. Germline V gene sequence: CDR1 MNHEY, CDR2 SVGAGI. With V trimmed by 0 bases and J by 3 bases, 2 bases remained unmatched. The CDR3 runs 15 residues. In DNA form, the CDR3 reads TGTGCCAGCAGTTACTCCGGGACAGGGGACTACGAGCAGTACTTC. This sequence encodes CASSYSGTGDYEQYF.

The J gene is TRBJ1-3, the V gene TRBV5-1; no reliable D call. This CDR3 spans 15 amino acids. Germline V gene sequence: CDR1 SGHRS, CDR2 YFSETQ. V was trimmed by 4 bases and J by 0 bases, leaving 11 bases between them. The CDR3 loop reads CASSPAFSSGNTIYF. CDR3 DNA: TGCGCCAGCAGCCCGGCGTTTAGCTCTGGAAACACCATATATTTT. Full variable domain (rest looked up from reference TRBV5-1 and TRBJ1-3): KAGVTQTPRYLIKTRGQQVTLSCSPISGHRSVSWYQQTPGQGLQFLFEYFSETQRNKGNFPGRFSGRQFSNSRSEMNVSTLELGDSALYLCASSPAFSSGNTIYFGEGSWLTVV.

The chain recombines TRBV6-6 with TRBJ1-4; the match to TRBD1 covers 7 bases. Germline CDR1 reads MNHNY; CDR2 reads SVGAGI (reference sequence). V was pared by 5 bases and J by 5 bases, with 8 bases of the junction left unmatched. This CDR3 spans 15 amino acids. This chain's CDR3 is CASSRSTGINEKLFF. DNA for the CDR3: TGTGCCAGCAGTCGCTCGACAGGGATAAATGAAAAACTGTTTTTT.

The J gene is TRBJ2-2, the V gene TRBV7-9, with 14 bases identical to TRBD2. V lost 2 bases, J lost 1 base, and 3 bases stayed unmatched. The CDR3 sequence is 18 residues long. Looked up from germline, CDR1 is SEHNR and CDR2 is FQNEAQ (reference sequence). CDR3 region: CASSLPGLAGGNTGELFF. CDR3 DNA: TGTGCCAGCAGCTTACCCGGACTAGCGGGGGGGAACACCGGGGAGCTGTTTTTT. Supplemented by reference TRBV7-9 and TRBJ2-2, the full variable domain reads DTGVSQNPRHKITKRGQNVTFRCDPISEHNRLYWYRQTLGQGPEFLTYFQNEAQLEKSRLLSDRFSAERPKGSFSTLEIQRTEQGDSAMYLCASSLPGLAGGNTGELFFGEGSRLTVL.

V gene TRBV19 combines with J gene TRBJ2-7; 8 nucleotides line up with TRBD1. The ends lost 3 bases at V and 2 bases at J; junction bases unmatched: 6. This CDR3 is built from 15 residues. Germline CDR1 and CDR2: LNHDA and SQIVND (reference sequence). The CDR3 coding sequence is TGTGCCAGTAGTATGGGCCAGGGGGCGACCTACGAGCAGTACTTC. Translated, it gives CASSMGQGATYEQYF.

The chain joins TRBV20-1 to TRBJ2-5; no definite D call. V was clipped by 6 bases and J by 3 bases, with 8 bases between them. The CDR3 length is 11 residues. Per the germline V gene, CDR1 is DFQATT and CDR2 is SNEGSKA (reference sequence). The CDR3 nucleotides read TGCAGTGCCCCCGCTAAAGAGACCCAGTACTTC. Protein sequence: CSAPAKETQYF.

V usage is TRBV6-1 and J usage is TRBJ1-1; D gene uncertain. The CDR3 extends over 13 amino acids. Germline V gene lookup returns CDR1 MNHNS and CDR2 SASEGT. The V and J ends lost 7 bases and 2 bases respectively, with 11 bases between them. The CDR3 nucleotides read TGTGCCAGCACCCAGACGGAAAACACTGAAGCTTTCTTT. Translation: CASTQTENTEAFF.

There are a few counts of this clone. CDR3 amino acids: CASSLEGGRNQPQHF. CDR3 nucleotides: TGTGCCAGCAGCTTAGAAGGGGGCCGCAATCAGCCCCAGCATTTT. The rearrangement links TRBV7-8 to TRBJ1-5; 7 bases fit TRBD1. The CDR3 has 15 amino acids. Germline CDR1 reads SGHVS; CDR2 reads FQNEAQ. Unmatched junction bases numbered 2, after V lost 1 base and J lost 2 bases. Supplemented by reference TRBV7-8 and TRBJ1-5, the full variable domain reads GAGVSQSPRYKVAKRGQDVALRCDPISGHVSLFWYQQALGQGPEFLTYFQNEAQLDKSGLPSDRFFAERPEGSVSTLKIQRTQQEDSAVYLCASSLEGGRNQPQHFGDGTRLSIL.

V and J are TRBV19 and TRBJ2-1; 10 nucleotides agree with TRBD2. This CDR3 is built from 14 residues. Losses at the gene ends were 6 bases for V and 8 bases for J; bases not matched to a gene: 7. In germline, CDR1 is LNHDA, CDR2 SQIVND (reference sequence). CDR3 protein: CASRSGLASYEQFF. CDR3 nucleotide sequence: TGTGCCAGTAGATCGGGACTAGCGTCTTATGAGCAGTTCTTC.